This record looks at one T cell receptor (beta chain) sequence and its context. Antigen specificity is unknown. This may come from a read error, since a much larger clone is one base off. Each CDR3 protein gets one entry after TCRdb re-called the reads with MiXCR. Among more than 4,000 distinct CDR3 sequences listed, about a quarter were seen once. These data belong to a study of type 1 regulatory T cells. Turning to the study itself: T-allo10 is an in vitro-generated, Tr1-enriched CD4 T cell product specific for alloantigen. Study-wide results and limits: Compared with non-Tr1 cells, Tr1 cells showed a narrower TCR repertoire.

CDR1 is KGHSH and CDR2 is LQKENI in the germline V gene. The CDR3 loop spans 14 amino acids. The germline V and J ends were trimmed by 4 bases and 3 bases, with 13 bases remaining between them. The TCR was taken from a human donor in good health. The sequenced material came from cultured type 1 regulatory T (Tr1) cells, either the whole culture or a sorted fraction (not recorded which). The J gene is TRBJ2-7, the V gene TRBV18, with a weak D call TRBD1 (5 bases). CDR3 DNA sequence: TGTGCCAGCTCACTCACCCAGGGCCACTACGAGCAGTACTTC. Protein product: CASSLTQGHYEQYF.